This T cell receptor (beta chain) comes out of a study of T cells in Graves' hyperthyroidism and ophthalmopathy. RNA transcripts were the template for amplifying TCR beta CDR3 regions. HTBI primers were employed in a first-round RT-PCR of the TCR CDR3. TCRdb re-derived calls from the multiplex PCR reads in MiXCR, one entry per CDR3 protein. The repertoire consists of 250,000 to 300,000 distinct CDR3 sequences, with around 13% occurring once and the leading ten covering roughly 7.9%. The table lists this clonotype with many counts. CDR1 and CDR2 (germline): SNHLY, FYNNEI. CDR3 size: 14 residues. V gave up 2 bases and J gave up 4 bases; unmatched junction bases: 2.

Sequencing was done on a sample of blood. This sequence joins TRBV2 and TRBJ1-1; 9 bases map to TRBD1. This clonotype was sampled from a middle-aged woman with Graves' hyperthyroidism. The CDR3 region is CASSERQGGTEAFF. As DNA, the CDR3 is TGTGCCAGCAGTGAAAGACAGGGGGGCACTGAAGCTTTCTTT.